This T cell receptor (beta chain) comes out of a study of cytomegalovirus exposure and HLA in healthy donors. A remark on this clone: The antigen remains undetermined.

General study points: An analysis done earlier found most TCR beta V segments productive about 90% or about 30% of the time.

Per germline, CDR1 SGHRS and CDR2 YFSETQ. V was pared by 4 bases and J by 4 bases, with 9 bases of the junction left unmatched. The CDR3 loop spans 15 amino acids. PCR amplification relied on 60 Vbeta primers (plus 13 Jbeta primers). Profiled with immunoSEQ multiplex PCR; TCRdb holds only in-frame clones, not every one. The repertoire holds around 99,000 clones, with 74% as singletons. What was sequenced was PBMCs. The J gene is TRBJ1-1, the V gene TRBV5-1; 8 bases fit TRBD1. The sequence was obtained from a woman between 40 and 50 years old in good health and CMV-seropositive. The CDR3 nucleotides read TGCGCCAGCAGCCTGGCGAGTGACAGGGGCACTGAAGCTTTCTTT. It yields the protein CASSLASDRGTEAFF.